This T cell receptor beta chain was sequenced in a study of cytomegalovirus exposure and HLA in healthy donors. For the study at large: Clustering assigned about four fifths of the roughly 380 genotyped donors to the Caucasian-associated ancestry cluster. Whole-study findings and limits: Across HLA loci, a later analysis found differing TCR association rates, with DRB1 most and HLA-C fewest. Highly shared variants forming one cluster were likely a sequencing artifact.

Use of 60 Vbeta and 13 Jbeta primers characterized the PCR. Sequencing was performed with immunoSEQ multiplex PCR; in TCRdb, only in-frame clones are kept and a portion is missing. The sample records roughly 120,000 clones, about two thirds being singletons. In the case of this clone: The antigen is undetermined.

CDR1 PRHDT and CDR2 FYEKMQ come from the germline V gene (reference sequence). The CDR3 extends over 16 amino acids. Unmatched junction bases numbered 7, after V lost 4 bases and J lost 6 bases. The clonotype comes from a man between 60 and 75 years old in good health and CMV-seropositive. The chain joins TRBV13 to TRBJ2-1; 12 bases align to TRBD1. Sequenced input: PBMCs. CDR3 protein: CASSSRDRGRTNEQFF. CDR3 nucleotides: TGTGCCAGCAGCTCCCGGGACAGGGGGCGCACCAATGAGCAGTTCTTC.